This T cell receptor beta chain was captured by sequencing in a study of beta chain features in type 1 diabetes. About the research overall: Across all samples, over 85 million sorted cells were examined.

Notes on the study in general: Type 1 diabetes patients showed a moderate but significant shortening of TCRB CDR3s in all four CD4+ subsets.

Reverse transcription of all isolated RNA meant that expressed TCRB transcripts were sequenced. Sequencing was performed with immunoSEQ multiplex PCR; in TCRdb, only in-frame clones are kept and a portion is missing. Among 300,000 to 400,000 clones listed, roughly 9% were seen once. Notes on this clone: The antigen is unknown.

Sequenced material: central memory CD4+ T cells from blood. The receptor comes from a man aged 30-40 years with type 1 diabetes.

The CDR3 nucleotides read TGTGCCAGCAGCTTGATGTCCGGGACATACACTAACAATGAGCAGTTCTTC. It yields the protein CASSLMSGTYTNNEQFF. V usage is TRBV5-4 and J usage is TRBJ2-1, with D possibly matching TRBD1 (6 bases). Germline V lookup: CDR1 SGHNT, CDR2 YYREEE (reference sequence). The length of the CDR3 is 17 residues. The V gene lost 1 base and the J gene lost 5 bases, with 19 bases spanning the gap.